These T cell receptor beta chains were read from a single sample in a study of T cell responses to AZD1222 COVID-19 vaccine. Libraries were prepared by immunoSEQ multiplex PCR; TCRdb keeps only in-frame clonotypes and omits some of them. The table records 140,000 to 150,000 clones, about nine tenths of them present only once. The sequenced sample was peripheral blood, obtained on day 0 of MenACWY control vaccination. The receptor set was obtained from an adult in good health. The CDR3 runs from the conserved cysteine through the conserved F or W. Fields, in order: J gene, CDR3 length, D gene, V gene, clone size, CDR3 DNA, CDR3 protein. A D gene is named only where the DNA matches it firmly. Not every row has a clone size; where given, it reads once, few, many or a size class.

>TRBJ1-2|11|.|TRBV11-2|.
TGTGCCAGCAGCTTCAGGGAAGGCTACACCTTC
CASSFREGYTF
>TRBJ1-1|12|.|TRBV3-1/TRBV3-2|once
TGTGCCAGCAGCCAACATACAACTGAAGCTTTCTTT
CASSQHTTEAFF
>TRBJ2-3|17|TRBD2|TRBV19|.
TGTGCCAGTAGTGTAAACATAGCGGGAGTGAGCAAAGATACGCAGTATTTT
CASSVNIAGVSKDTQYF
>TRBJ1-6|15|TRBD1|TRBV30|once
TGTGCCCTCACTCCCGGACAGGTCCCTAATTCACCCCTCCACTTT
CALTPGQVPNSPLHF
>TRBJ1-4|17|.|TRBV28|.
TGTGCCAGCAGTTCCCCTCTCCTGGGAAGCGAGTATGAAAAACTGTTTTTT
CASSSPLLGSEYEKLFF
>TRBJ2-2|14|.|TRBV19|.
TGTGCCAGTAGTACCAAAAGGGACACCGGGGAGCTGTTTTTT
CASSTKRDTGELFF
>TRBJ1-1|15|.|TRBV7-9|.
TGTGCCAGCAGCTTGAGGCAGGGTCAGATCACTGAAGCTTTCTTT
CASSLRQGQITEAFF
>TRBJ1-5|16|TRBD1|TRBV2|.
TGTGCCAGCAGTTGGGGGCCTCGGACAGGGGGCCAGCCCCAGCATTTT
CASSWGPRTGGQPQHF
>TRBJ1-2|13|TRBD1|TRBV6-5|.
TGTGCCAGCAGCCGACAGGGAGTCGATGGCTACACCTTC
CASSRQGVDGYTF
>TRBJ2-1|12|.|TRBV16|.
TGTGCCAGCAGCCAATTTAGCGTTTGGCAGTTCTTC
CASSQFSVWQFF
>TRBJ2-2|15|TRBD1|TRBV10-3|.
TGTGCCATCACCCGACAGGGGGCCGACACCGGGGAGCTGTTTTTT
CAITRQGADTGELFF
>TRBJ1-1|15|.|TRBV15|few
TGTGCCACCAGCAGCGAGTCTGGAGGAAGCACTGAAGCTTTCTTT
CATSSESGGSTEAFF
>TRBJ1-6|16|.|TRBV11-2|.
TGTGCCAGCAGCTTAGTAAGGTCGACCCAGAATTCACCCCTCCACTTT
CASSLVRSTQNSPLHF
>TRBJ1-1|14|.|TRBV10-1|.
TGCGCCAGCAGTGCCAGACGGAGGGACACTGAAGCTTTCTTT
CASSARRRDTEAFF
>TRBJ2-7|15|TRBD2|TRBV7-2|.
TGTGCCAGCAGCTTGCTGACTAGCGGGAGCTATGAGCAGTACTTC
CASSLLTSGSYEQYF
>TRBJ1-6|15|TRBD1|TRBV7-3|.
TGTGCCAGCAGCTTCACCGGGACAGGGTCTTCACCCCTCCACTTT
CASSFTGTGSSPLHF
>TRBJ1-6|16|.|TRBV7-2|.
TGTGCCAGCAGCCCTTTCGGGACGCACTCAAATTCACCCCTCCACTTT
CASSPFGTHSNSPLHF
>TRBJ2-1|14|TRBD2|TRBV7-9|.
TGTGCCAGCAGCCCAGGACTAGAGGGCAATGAGCAGTTCTTC
CASSPGLEGNEQFF
>TRBJ1-4|10|.|TRBV11-3|.
TGTGCCAGCAGCTTAAACAGAAGGTTTTTT
CASSLNRRFF
>TRBJ2-1|12|.|TRBV3-1/TRBV3-2|.
TGTGCCAGCGGGGGATTAGGGAATGAGCAGTTCTTC
CASGGLGNEQFF
>TRBJ1-6|14|.|TRBV6-5|once
TGTGCCAGCAGTTACTATGACTCGGATTCACCCCTCCACTTT
CASSYYDSDSPLHF
>TRBJ2-2|14|.|TRBV6-5|.
TGTGCCAGCTCGGGAAGGAAGAACACCGGGGAGCTGTTTTTT
CASSGRKNTGELFF
>TRBJ1-1|14|.|TRBV6-5|few
TGTGCCAGCAGGCCCGGGACGGCGAACACTGAAGCTTTCTTT
CASRPGTANTEAFF
>TRBJ2-7|15|.|TRBV9|.
TGTGCCAGCAGCCCGTATGAAGGGTACTCCTACGAGCAGTACTTC
CASSPYEGYSYEQYF